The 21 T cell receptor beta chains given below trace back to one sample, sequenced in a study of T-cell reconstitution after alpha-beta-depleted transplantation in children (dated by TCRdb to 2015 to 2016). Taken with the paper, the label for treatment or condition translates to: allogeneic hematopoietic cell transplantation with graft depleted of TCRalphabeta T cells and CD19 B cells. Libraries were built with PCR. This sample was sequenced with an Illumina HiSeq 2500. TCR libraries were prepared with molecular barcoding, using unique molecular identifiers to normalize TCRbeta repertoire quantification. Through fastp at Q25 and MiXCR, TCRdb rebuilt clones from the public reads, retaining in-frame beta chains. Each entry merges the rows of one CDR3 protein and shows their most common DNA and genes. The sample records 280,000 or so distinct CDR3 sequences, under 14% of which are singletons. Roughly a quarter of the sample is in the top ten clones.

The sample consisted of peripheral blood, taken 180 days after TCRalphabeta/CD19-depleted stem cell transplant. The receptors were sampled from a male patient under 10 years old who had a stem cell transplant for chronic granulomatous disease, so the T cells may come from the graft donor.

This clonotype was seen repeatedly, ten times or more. CDR3 bases: TGCAGCGTTGAGGGGGACAGTAAGACCCAGTACTTC. It encodes CSVEGDSKTQYF. V is TRBV29-1 and J is TRBJ2-5; 7 bases line up with TRBD1. Looked up from germline, CDR1 is SQVTM and CDR2 is ANQGSEA. V lost 3 bases, J lost 6 bases, and 4 bases stayed unmatched. CDR3 length: 12 residues.

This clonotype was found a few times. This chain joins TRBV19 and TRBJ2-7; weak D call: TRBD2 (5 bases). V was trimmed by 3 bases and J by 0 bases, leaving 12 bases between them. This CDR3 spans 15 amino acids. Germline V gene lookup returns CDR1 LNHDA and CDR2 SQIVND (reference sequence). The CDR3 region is CASSMFAGSSYEQYF. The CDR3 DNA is TGTGCCAGTAGTATGTTCGCGGGTAGCTCCTACGAGCAGTACTTC.

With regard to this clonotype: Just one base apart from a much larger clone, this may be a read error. The CDR3 loop is CSARGGDSLVFYELYF. In DNA, the CDR3 is TGCAGTGCTAGAGGTGGGGACAGTCTGGTGTTCTACGAGCTGTACTTC. The chain employs TRBV20-1 and TRBJ2-7; the match to TRBD1 covers 7 bases. The CDR3 is made up of 16 amino acids. CDR1 is DFQATT, CDR2 SNEGSKA, per germline (reference sequence).

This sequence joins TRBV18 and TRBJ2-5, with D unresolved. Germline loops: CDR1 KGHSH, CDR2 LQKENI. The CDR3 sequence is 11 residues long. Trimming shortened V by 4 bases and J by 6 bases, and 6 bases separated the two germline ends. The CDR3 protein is CASSRQQTQYF. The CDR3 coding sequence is TGTGCCAGCTCACGGCAGCAGACCCAGTACTTC.

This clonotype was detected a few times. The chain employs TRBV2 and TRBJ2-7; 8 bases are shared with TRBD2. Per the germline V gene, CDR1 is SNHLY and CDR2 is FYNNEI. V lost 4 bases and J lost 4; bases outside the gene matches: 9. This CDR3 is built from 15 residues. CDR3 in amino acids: CASSGGWGLGYEQYF. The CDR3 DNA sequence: TGTGCCAGCAGTGGAGGTTGGGGACTAGGGTACGAGCAGTACTTC.

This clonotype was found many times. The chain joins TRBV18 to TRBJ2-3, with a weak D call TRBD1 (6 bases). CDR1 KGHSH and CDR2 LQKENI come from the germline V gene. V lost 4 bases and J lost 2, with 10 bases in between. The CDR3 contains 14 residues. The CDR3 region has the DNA TGTGCCAGCTCACAACAGGGTTCCACAGATACGCAGTATTTT. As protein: CASSQQGSTDTQYF.

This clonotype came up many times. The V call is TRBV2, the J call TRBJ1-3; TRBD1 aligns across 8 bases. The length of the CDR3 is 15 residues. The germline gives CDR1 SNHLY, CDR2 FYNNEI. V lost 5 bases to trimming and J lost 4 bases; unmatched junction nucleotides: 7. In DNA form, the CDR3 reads TGTGCCAGCAGTAGCGGACAGGGAGTAGGAAACACCATATATTTT. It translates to CASSSGQGVGNTIYF.

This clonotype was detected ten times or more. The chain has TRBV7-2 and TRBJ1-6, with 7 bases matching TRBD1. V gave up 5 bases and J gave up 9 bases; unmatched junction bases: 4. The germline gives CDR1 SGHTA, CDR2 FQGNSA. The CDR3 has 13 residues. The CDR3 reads CASSRDSSSPLHF. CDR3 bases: TGTGCCAGCAGCCGGGACAGTAGTTCACCCCTCCACTTT.

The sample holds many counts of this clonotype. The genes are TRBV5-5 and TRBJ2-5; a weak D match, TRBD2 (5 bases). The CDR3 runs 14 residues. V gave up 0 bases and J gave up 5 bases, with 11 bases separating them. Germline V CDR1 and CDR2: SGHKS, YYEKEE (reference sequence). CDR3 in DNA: TGTGCCAGCAGCTTGGGACGGGATCGGGAGACCCAGTACTTC. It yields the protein CASSLGRDRETQYF.

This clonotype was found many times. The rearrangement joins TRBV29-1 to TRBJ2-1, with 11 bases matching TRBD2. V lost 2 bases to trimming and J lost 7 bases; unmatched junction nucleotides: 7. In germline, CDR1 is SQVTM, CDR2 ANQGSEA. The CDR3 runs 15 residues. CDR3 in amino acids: CSVEKLAGVANEQFF. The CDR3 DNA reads TGCAGCGTTGAAAAACTAGCGGGGGTTGCAAATGAGCAGTTCTTC.

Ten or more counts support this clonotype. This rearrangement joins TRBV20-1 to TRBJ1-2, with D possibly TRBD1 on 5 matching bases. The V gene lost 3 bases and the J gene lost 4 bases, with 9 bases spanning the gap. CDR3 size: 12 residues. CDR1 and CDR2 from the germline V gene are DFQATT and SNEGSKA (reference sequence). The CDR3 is CSARQGTYGYTF. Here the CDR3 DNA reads TGCAGTGCTAGGCAGGGAACCTATGGCTACACCTTC.

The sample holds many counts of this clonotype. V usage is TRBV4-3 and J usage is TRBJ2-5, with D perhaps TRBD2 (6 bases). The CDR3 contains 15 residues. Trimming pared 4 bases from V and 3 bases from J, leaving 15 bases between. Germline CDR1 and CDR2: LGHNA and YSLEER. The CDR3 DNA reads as TGCGCCAGCAGCCGACTAGAAGACGGGGAAGAGACCCAGTACTTC. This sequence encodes CASSRLEDGEETQYF.

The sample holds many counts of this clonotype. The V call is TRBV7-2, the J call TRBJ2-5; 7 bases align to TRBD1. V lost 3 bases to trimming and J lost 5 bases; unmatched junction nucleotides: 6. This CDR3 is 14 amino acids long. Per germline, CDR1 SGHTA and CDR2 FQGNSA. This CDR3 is CASSLDRSFETQYF. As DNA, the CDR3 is TGTGCCAGCAGCTTGGACAGGTCTTTTGAGACCCAGTACTTC.

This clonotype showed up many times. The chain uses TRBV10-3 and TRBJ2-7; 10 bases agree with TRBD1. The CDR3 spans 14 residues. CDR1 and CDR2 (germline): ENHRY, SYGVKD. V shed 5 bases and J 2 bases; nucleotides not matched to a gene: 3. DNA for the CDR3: TGTGCCATCAGTTCGACAGGGGGCCCCTACGAGCAGTACTTC. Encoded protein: CAISSTGGPYEQYF.

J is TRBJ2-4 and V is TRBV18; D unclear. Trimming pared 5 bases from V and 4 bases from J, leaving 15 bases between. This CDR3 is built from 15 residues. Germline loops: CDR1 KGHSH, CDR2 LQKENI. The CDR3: CASSAPEKRKNIQYF. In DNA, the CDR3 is TGTGCCAGCTCAGCCCCCGAGAAGCGTAAAAACATTCAGTACTTC.

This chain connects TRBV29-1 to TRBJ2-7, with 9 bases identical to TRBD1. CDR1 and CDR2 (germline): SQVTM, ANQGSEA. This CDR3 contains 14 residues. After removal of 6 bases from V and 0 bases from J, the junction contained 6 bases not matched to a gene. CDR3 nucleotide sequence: TGCAGCGTGGCCCGGGACAGGGTCTCCTACGAGCAGTACTTC. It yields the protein CSVARDRVSYEQYF.

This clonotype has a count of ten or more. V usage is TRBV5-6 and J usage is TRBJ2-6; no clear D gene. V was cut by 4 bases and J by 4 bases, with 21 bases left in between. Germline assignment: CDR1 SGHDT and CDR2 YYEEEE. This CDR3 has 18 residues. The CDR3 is CASSTRRTDPGGANVLTF. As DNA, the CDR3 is TGTGCCAGCAGCACCCGTAGGACGGACCCAGGAGGGGCCAACGTCCTGACTTTC.

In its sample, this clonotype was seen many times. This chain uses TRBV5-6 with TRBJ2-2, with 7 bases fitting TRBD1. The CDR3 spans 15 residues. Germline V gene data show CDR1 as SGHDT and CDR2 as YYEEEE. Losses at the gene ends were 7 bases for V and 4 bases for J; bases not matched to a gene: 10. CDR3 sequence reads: CASDNRGASTGELFF. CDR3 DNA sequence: TGTGCCAGCGACAACAGGGGAGCGAGCACCGGGGAGCTGTTTTTT.

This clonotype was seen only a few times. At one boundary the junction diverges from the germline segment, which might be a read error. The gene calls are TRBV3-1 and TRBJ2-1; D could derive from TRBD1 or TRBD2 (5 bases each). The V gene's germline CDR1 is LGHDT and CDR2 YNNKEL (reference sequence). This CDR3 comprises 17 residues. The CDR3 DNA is TGTGCCTGCAGCCGACGGTTTAGGGACGGGGTATACAATGAGCAGTTCTTC. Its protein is CACSRRFRDGVYNEQFF.

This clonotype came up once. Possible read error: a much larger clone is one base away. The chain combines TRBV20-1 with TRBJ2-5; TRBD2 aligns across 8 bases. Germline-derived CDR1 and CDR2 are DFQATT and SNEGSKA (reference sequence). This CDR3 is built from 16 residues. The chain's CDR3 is CCAYPGTSDSQETQYF. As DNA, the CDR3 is TGCTGTGCTTACCCCGGGACTAGTGATTCCCAAGAGACCCAGTACTTC.

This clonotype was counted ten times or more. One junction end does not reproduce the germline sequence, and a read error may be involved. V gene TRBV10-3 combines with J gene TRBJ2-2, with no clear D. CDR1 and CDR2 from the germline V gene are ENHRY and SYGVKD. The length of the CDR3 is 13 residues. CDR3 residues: CAISALESGELFF. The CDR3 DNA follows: TGTGCCATCAGTGCCCTTGAGTCCGGAGAGCTGTTTTTT.